One and the same sample provided the 20 T cell receptor beta chains below, sequenced in a study of beta chain features in type 1 diabetes. Findings and caveats of the study: For Type 1 diabetes patients, all four CD4+ subsets carried TCRB CDR3s that were moderately but significantly shorter.

The sequenced template was cDNA made from the entire isolated RNA. Clones were sequenced by immunoSEQ multiplex PCR, and TCRdb holds only the in-frame ones, with some missing. The sample lists hundreds of thousands of clones; more than 13% were seen once. What these receptors recognize is not known. Source material: naive CD4+ T cells from blood. These receptors all stem from a man aged 18 to 29 with type 1 diabetes.

This clone came up a few times. This chain connects TRBV19 to TRBJ2-6; D is undetermined. V lost 5 bases to trimming and J lost 0 bases, with 11 bases between them. Germline V CDR1 and CDR2: LNHDA, SQIVND (reference sequence). This CDR3 is 16 amino acids long. The chain's CDR3 is CASSPGRHSGANVLTF. The CDR3 coding sequence is TGTGCCAGTAGTCCTGGACGACACTCTGGGGCCAACGTCCTGACTTTC. Full variable domain (remainder filled in from reference TRBV19 and TRBJ2-6): DGGITQSPKYLFRKEGQNVTLSCEQNLNHDAMYWYRQDPGQGLRLIYYSQIVNDFQKGDIAEGYSVSREKKESFPLTVTSAQKNPTAFYLCASSPGRHSGANVLTFGAGSRLTVL.

This clone came up a few times. This CDR3 is also generated by other DNA sequences in the sample. This chain uses TRBV29-1 with TRBJ1-5, with D perhaps TRBD1 (5 bases). The CDR3 is 12 residues long. V was cut by 5 bases and J by 6 bases, with 11 bases left in between. Germline V gene data show CDR1 as SQVTM and CDR2 as ANQGSEA. Here the CDR3 DNA reads TGCAGCGTTCTCCAGGGCGGTCAGCCCCAGCATTTT. It yields the protein CSVLQGGQPQHF.

This clone was found a few times. This chain connects TRBV30 to TRBJ1-5; TRBD1 might be the D (5 bases). This CDR3 has 14 residues. The V end lost 2 bases, the J end lost 4 bases, and 12 bases lay between the germline ends. Germline V gene lookup returns CDR1 GTSNPN and CDR2 SVGIG (reference sequence). CDR3 region: CAWSPDTLNQPQHF. DNA for the CDR3: TGTGCCTGGAGTCCGGACACCTTGAATCAGCCCCAGCATTTT.

This clone was seen a handful of times. The chain uses TRBV6-5 and TRBJ2-4; D is perhaps TRBD2 (6 bases). Germline assignment: CDR1 MNHEY and CDR2 SVGAGI. V dropped 5 bases and J dropped 0 bases, with 8 bases sitting between them. CDR3 length equals 14 residues. The CDR3 here is CASSLGLAKNIQYF. The CDR3 coding sequence is TGTGCCAGCAGTCTGGGACTAGCCAAAAACATTCAGTACTTC.

The chain links TRBV9 to TRBJ1-6, with unresolved D. CDR3 length equals 15 residues. Per germline, CDR1 SGDLS and CDR2 YYNGEE. V lost 5 bases and J lost 0, with 9 bases in between. CDR3 nucleotides: TGTGCCAGCAGTGAGTTAAGCTCCTATAATTCACCCCTCCACTTT. It is translated as CASSELSSYNSPLHF.

V usage is TRBV7-9 and J usage is TRBJ2-5; 8 nucleotides line up with TRBD1. The CDR3 sequence is 16 residues long. Unmatched junction bases numbered 10, after V lost 5 bases and J lost 2 bases. Looked up from germline, CDR1 is SEHNR and CDR2 is FQNEAQ (reference sequence). CDR3 in DNA: TGTGCCAGCAGCAGAGGACAGGGCTTTAGGCAAGAGACCCAGTACTTC. It codes for CASSRGQGFRQETQYF.

Only a few counts were recorded for this clone. Other DNA sequences in the sample encode the same CDR3. This chain's CDR3 is CSVGGYTF. CDR3 bases: TGCAGCGTCGGCGGCTACACCTTC. The rearrangement links TRBV29-1 to TRBJ1-2, with no clear D. Trimming left V 6 bases short and J 8 bases short, with 4 bases between. CDR3 length: 8 amino acids. Germline CDR1 and CDR2: SQVTM and ANQGSEA.

This chain joins TRBV4-3 and TRBJ2-6; tentative D call: TRBD1 (6 bases). The CDR3 covers 17 residues. Trimming took off 4 bases at V and 1 base at J, with 14 bases between the two ends. CDR1 and CDR2 (germline): LGHNA, YSLEER. This CDR3 is CASSLTGTVSGANVLTF. For the CDR3, the DNA is TGCGCCAGCAGCCTTACAGGGACGGTTTCTGGGGCCAACGTCCTGACTTTC.

This clone turned up a few times. The rearrangement uses TRBV30 and TRBJ1-1, with no clear D. Per germline, CDR1 GTSNPN and CDR2 SVGIG (reference sequence). This CDR3 has 14 residues. V lost 2 bases and J lost 6, with 16 bases in between. CDR3 residues: CAWSIMVSRSEAFF. The CDR3 DNA is TGTGCCTGGAGTATTATGGTATCTAGGTCTGAAGCTTTCTTT.

Only a few counts were recorded for this clone. The chain recombines TRBV5-6 with TRBJ2-5; D is possibly TRBD1 (6 bases). Per germline, CDR1 SGHDT and CDR2 YYEEEE. This CDR3 spans 15 amino acids. The V and J ends lost 3 bases and 5 bases respectively, with 17 bases between them. The CDR3 spells CASSWGPGAVETQYF. The CDR3 DNA is TGTGCCAGCAGCTGGGGTCCAGGGGCGGTGGAGACCCAGTACTTC.

In its sample, this clone was seen a few times. V is TRBV27 and J is TRBJ2-5; D is ambiguous. The germline V gene encodes CDR1 MNHEY and CDR2 SMNVEV (reference sequence). V lost 2 bases and J lost 2, with 18 bases in between. This CDR3 region has 17 residues. The CDR3 loop is CASSLGMQSTNQETQYF. The CDR3 DNA sequence: TGTGCCAGCAGTTTAGGGATGCAGTCCACAAATCAAGAGACCCAGTACTTC.

The chain has TRBV7-3 and TRBJ1-1; a possible D gene is TRBD1 (5 bases). The CDR3 consists of 13 residues. V was clipped by 5 bases and J by 4 bases, with 11 bases between them. CDR1 SGHTA and CDR2 FQGTGA come from the germline V gene. The chain's CDR3 is CASSTQEGTEAFF. The CDR3 bases are TGTGCCAGCAGCACACAGGAGGGCACTGAAGCTTTCTTT.

The chain joins TRBV5-1 to TRBJ1-1; 8 positions match TRBD1. Germline V gene data show CDR1 as SGHRS and CDR2 as YFSETQ. The CDR3 runs 15 residues. The V gene end was trimmed by 4 bases and the J gene end by 1 base; junction bases not matched to a gene: 6. CDR3 sequence (DNA): TGCGCCAGCAGCGGTACCGGGACAGGGAACACTGAAGCTTTCTTT. Translation gives CASSGTGTGNTEAFF.

There are a few counts of this clone. The sample has other DNA sequences that encode this CDR3 too. The V call is TRBV5-1, the J call TRBJ2-1; 7 nucleotides match TRBD1. The germline CDR1 and CDR2 sequences are SGHRS and YFSETQ. Unmatched junction bases numbered 2, after V lost 3 bases and J lost 2 bases. This CDR3 region has 14 residues. CDR3 in DNA: TGCGCCAGCAGCTCCCAGGGGGCCTACAATGAGCAGTTCTTC. Its translation: CASSSQGAYNEQFF. The variable domain in full, with the rest retrieved from reference TRBV5-1 and TRBJ2-1, is KAGVTQTPRYLIKTRGQQVTLSCSPISGHRSVSWYQQTPGQGLQFLFEYFSETQRNKGNFPGRFSGRQFSNSRSEMNVSTLELGDSALYLCASSSQGAYNEQFFGPGTRLTVL.

This sequence joins TRBV9 and TRBJ2-7; possibly TRBD1 or TRBD2 for D (5 bases each). CDR3 length equals 15 residues. Looked up from germline, CDR1 is SGDLS and CDR2 is YYNGEE. Trimming cost V 2 bases and J 0 bases, with 12 bases left between them. Here the CDR3 reads CASSVGTHPSYEQYF. In DNA, the CDR3 is TGTGCCAGCAGCGTCGGGACCCACCCCTCCTACGAGCAGTACTTC.

There are a few counts of this clone. This sequence joins TRBV14 and TRBJ1-3; no clear D gene. V gave up 4 bases and J gave up 0 bases, with 10 bases separating them. The CDR3 has 15 amino acids. Germline V gives CDR1 SGHDN, CDR2 FVKESK. This CDR3 reads CASSLLQSSGNTIYF. In nucleotides, the CDR3 is TGTGCCAGCAGCCTACTTCAGAGCTCTGGAAACACCATATATTTT.

This clone was recorded a few times. The chain recombines TRBV6-5 with TRBJ2-7; the match to TRBD1 covers 7 bases. Germline V lookup: CDR1 MNHEY, CDR2 SVGAGI. The CDR3 covers 13 residues. V lost 6 bases, J lost 8 bases, and 10 bases stayed unmatched. The chain's CDR3 is CASRFEGAGQQYF. The CDR3 coding sequence is TGTGCCAGCAGATTCGAGGGGGCGGGTCAGCAGTACTTC.

The chain recombines TRBV6-5 with TRBJ2-3; 7 nucleotides agree with TRBD1. In germline, CDR1 is MNHEY, CDR2 SVGAGI. The CDR3 spans 15 residues. The ends lost 7 bases at V and 4 bases at J; junction bases unmatched: 11. CDR3 residues: CASIRQGRSADTQYF. CDR3 nucleotide sequence: TGTGCCAGCATCAGACAGGGTCGGAGCGCAGATACGCAGTATTTT.

On this clone itself: Other DNA sequences in the sample encode the same CDR3. The chain combines TRBV29-1 with TRBJ2-1, with D perhaps given as TRBD1 or TRBD2 (5 bases each). This CDR3 region has 13 residues. The V end lost 2 bases, the J end lost 6 bases, and 11 bases lay between the germline ends. Germline V lookup: CDR1 SQVTM, CDR2 ANQGSEA. CDR3 sequence reads: CSVERGQGNEQFF. The CDR3 coding sequence is TGCAGCGTTGAAAGAGGGCAGGGCAATGAGCAGTTCTTC.

This clone was seen more than once but under ten times. The V and J genes are TRBV11-2 and TRBJ2-7; D remains ambiguous. CDR1 is SGHAT and CDR2 is FQNNGV in the germline V gene. Trimming cost V 2 bases and J 5 bases, with 10 bases left between them. This CDR3 spans 13 amino acids. The CDR3: CASSLLAPHEQYF. The CDR3 region has the DNA TGTGCCAGCAGCTTACTGGCCCCCCACGAGCAGTACTTC.